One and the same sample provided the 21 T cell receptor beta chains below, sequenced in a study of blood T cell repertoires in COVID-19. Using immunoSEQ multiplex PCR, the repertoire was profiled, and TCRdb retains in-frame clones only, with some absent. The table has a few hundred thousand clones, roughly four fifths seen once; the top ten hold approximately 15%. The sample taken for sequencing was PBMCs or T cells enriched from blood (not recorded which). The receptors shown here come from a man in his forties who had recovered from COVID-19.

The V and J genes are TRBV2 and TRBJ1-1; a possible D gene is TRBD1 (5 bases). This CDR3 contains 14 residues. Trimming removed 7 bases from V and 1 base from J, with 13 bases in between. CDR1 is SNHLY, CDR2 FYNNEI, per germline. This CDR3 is CASKVLTENTEAFF. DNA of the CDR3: TGTGCCAGCAAGGTTTTGACAGAGAACACTGAAGCTTTCTTT. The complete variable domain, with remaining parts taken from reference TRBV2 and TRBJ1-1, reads EPEVTQTPSHQVTQMGQEVILRCVPISNHLYFYWYRQILGQKVEFLVSFYNNEISEKSEIFDDQFSVERPDGSNFTLKIRSTKLEDSAMYFCASKVLTENTEAFFGQGTRLTVV.

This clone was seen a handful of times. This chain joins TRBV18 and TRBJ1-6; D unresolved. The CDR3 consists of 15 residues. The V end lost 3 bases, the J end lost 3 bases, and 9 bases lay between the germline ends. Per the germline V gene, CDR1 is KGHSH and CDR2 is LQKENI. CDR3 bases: TGTGCCAGCTCACCGCTACAGAGCTATAATTCACCCCTCCACTTT. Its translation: CASSPLQSYNSPLHF.

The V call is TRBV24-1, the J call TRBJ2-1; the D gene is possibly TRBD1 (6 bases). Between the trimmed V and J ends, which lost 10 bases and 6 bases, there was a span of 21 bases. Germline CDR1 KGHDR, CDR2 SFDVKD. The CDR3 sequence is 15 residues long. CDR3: CATPRERGLSNEQFF. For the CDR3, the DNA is TGTGCCACTCCCCGTGAAAGGGGGTTGAGCAATGAGCAGTTCTTC.

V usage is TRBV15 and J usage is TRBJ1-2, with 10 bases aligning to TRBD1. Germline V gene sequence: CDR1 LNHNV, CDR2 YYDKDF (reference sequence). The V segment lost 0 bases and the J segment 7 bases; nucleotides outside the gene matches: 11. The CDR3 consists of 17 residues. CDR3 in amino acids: CATSREAPGQGFRGYTF. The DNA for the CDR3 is TGTGCCACCAGCAGAGAGGCACCGGGACAGGGGTTTCGTGGCTACACCTTC.

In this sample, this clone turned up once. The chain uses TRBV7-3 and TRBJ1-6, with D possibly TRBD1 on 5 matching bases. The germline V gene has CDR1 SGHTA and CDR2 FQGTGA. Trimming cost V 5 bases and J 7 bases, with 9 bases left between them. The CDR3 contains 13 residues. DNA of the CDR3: TGTGCCAGCAGCACCGGGGGAAATTCACCCCTCCACTTT. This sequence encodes CASSTGGNSPLHF.

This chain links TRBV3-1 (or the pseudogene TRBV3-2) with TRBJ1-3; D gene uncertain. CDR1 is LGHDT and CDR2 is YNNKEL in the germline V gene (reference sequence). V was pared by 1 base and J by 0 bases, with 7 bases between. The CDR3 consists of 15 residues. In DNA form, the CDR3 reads TGTGCCAGCAGCCAAGGCACTACCTCTGGAAACACCATATATTTT. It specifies CASSQGTTSGNTIYF.

Here the CDR3 reads CATSNGQGTEAFF. In nucleotides, the CDR3 is TGTGCCACCAGCAATGGACAGGGCACTGAAGCTTTCTTT. The V call is TRBV15, the J call TRBJ1-1; 8 bases align to TRBD1. Germline CDR1 LNHNV, CDR2 YYDKDF (reference sequence). Trimming cost V 4 bases and J 4 bases; bases outside gene matches: 2. CDR3 length equals 13 residues.

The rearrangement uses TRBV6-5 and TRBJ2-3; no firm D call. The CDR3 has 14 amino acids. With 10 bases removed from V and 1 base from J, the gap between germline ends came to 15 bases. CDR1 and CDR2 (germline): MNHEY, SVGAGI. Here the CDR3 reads CANKAAEGTDTQYF. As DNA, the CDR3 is TGTGCCAATAAGGCAGCTGAGGGCACAGATACGCAGTATTTT.

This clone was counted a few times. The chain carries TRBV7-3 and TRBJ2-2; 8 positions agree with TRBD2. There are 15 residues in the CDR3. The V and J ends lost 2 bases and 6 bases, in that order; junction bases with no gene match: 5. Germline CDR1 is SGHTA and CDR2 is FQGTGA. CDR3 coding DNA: TGTGCCAGCAGCTTAGGACTAGCCAGAGCCGGGGAGCTGTTTTTT. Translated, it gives CASSLGLARAGELFF.

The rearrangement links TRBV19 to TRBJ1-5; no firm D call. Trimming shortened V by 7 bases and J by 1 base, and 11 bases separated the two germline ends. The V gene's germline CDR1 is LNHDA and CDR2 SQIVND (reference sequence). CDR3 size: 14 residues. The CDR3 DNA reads TGTGCCAGTAAACCCCCTGCGAGCAATCAGCCCCAGCATTTT. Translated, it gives CASKPPASNQPQHF.

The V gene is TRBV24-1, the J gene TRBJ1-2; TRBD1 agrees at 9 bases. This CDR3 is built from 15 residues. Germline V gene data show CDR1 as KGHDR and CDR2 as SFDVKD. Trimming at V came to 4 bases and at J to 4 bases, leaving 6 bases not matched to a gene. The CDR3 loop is CATSDPTGGVYGYTF. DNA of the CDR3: TGTGCCACCAGTGACCCGACAGGGGGAGTCTATGGCTACACCTTC.

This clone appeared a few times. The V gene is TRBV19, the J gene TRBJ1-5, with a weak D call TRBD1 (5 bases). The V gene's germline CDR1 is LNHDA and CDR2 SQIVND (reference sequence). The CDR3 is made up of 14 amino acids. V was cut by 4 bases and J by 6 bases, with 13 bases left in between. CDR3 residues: CASSTGRAGQPQHF. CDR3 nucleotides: TGTGCCAGTAGTACAGGGAGGGCGGGTCAGCCCCAGCATTTT.

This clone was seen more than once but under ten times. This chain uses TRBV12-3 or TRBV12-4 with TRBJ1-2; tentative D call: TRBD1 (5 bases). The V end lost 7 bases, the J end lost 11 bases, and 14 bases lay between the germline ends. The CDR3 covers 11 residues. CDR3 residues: CASTSQGPYTF. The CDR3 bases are TGTGCCAGCACGTCTCAGGGCCCGTACACCTTC.

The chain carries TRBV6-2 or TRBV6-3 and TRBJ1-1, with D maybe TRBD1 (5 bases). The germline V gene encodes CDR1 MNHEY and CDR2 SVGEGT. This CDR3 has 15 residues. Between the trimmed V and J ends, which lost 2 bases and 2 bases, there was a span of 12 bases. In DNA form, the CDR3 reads TGTGCCAGCAGTTACGCGGGACCTCTTAACACTGAAGCTTTCTTT. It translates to CASSYAGPLNTEAFF.

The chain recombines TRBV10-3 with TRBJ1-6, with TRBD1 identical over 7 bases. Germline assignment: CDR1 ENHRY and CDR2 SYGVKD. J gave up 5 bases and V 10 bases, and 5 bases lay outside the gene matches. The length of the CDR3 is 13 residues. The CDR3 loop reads CATAGQDNSPLHF. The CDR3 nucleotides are TGTGCCACCGCCGGACAGGATAATTCACCCCTCCACTTT.

The CDR3 DNA reads TGTGCCAGCAGCCCGAGCCCTGGACAGGGGCGTCGAGATACGCAGTATTTT. This gives the protein CASSPSPGQGRRDTQYF. This chain connects TRBV28 to TRBJ2-3; 9 bases are a match to TRBD1. V lost 6 bases and J lost 5; bases outside the gene matches: 15. Germline lookup yields CDR1 MDHEN and CDR2 SYDVKM. This CDR3 region has 17 residues.

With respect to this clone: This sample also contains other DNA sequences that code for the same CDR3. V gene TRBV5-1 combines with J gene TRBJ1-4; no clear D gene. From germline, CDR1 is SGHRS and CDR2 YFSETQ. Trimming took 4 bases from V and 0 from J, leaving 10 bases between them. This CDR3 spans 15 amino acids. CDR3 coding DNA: TGCGCCAGCAGCCCCGGTAGTGCAACTAATGAAAAACTGTTTTTT. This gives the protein CASSPGSATNEKLFF.

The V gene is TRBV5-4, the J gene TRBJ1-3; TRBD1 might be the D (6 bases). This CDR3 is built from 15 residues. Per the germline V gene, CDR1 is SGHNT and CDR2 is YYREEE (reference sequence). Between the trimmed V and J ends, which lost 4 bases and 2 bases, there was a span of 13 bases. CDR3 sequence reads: CASSPSGDAGNTIYF. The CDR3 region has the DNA TGTGCCAGCAGCCCCTCAGGGGACGCTGGAAACACCATATATTTT.

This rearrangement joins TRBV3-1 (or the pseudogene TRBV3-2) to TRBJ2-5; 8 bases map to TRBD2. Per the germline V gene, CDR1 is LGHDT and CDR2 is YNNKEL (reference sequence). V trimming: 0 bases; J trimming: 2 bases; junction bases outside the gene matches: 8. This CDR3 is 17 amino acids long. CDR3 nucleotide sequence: TGTGCCAGCAGCCAAGAGGAGGGACTAGAGGGACAAGAGACCCAGTACTTC. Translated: CASSQEEGLEGQETQYF.

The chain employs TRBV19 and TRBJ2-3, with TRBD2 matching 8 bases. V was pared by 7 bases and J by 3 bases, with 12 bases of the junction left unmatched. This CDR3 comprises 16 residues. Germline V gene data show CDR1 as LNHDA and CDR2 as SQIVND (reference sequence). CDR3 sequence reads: CASTPTSREDTDTQYF. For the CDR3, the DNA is TGTGCCAGTACCCCCACTTCGCGGGAGGATACAGATACGCAGTATTTT. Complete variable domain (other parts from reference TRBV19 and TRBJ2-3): DGGITQSPKYLFRKEGQNVTLSCEQNLNHDAMYWYRQDPGQGLRLIYYSQIVNDFQKGDIAEGYSVSREKKESFPLTVTSAQKNPTAFYLCASTPTSREDTDTQYFGPGTRLTVL.

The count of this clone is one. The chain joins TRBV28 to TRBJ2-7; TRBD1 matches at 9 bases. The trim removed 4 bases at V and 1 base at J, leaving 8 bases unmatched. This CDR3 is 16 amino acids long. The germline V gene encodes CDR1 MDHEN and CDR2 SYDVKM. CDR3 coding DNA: TGTGCCAGCAGTTCCGCCGCCGGACAGGGGTCCTACGAGCAGTACTTC. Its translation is CASSSAAGQGSYEQYF.